One sample yielded the 27 T cell receptor beta chains listed below, sequenced in a study of blood T cells in healthy people across ages. The use of a sample-barcoded 5' primer and a J-beta primer mix characterized a second PCR of roughly 7 to 11 cycles. TCRdb itself ran the 5' RACE reads through MiXCR, one entry per CDR3 protein. The sample lists around 800,000 distinct CDR3 sequences, around 68% occurring once. The specimen sequenced was blood. These TCRs come from a man aged 25 to 40 in good health.

V and J are TRBV12-3 or TRBV12-4 and TRBJ2-5; tentative D call: TRBD2 (5 bases). The CDR3 is 16 residues long. V dropped 4 bases and J dropped 2 bases, with 17 bases sitting between them. The CDR3 loop is CASSSPRGGLQETQYF. In DNA form, the CDR3 reads TGTGCCAGCAGTTCCCCCCGGGGTGGCCTACAAGAGACCCAGTACTTC.

This clonotype appeared a single time. The J gene is TRBJ2-1, the V gene TRBV9; TRBD2 is a possible D gene (5 bases). Trimming removed 1 base at V and 6 bases at J, with 8 bases between. This CDR3 is 13 amino acids long. Germline CDR1 reads SGDLS; CDR2 reads YYNGEE. This chain's CDR3 is CASSVFEGNEQFF. The CDR3 DNA reads as TGTGCCAGCAGCGTATTTGAGGGCAATGAGCAGTTCTTC. The whole variable domain, remainder taken from reference TRBV9 and TRBJ2-1, is DSGVTQTPKHLITATGQRVTLRCSPRSGDLSVYWYQQSLDQGLQFLIQYYNGEERAKGNILERFSAQQFPDLHSELNLSSLELGDSALYFCASSVFEGNEQFFGPGTRLTVL.

This clonotype was recorded a few times. J is TRBJ2-4 and V is TRBV10-3, with TRBD2 matching 11 bases. V gave up 6 bases and J gave up 13 bases; unmatched junction bases: 11. This CDR3 has 14 amino acids. CDR1 and CDR2 (germline): ENHRY, SYGVKD. The CDR3 loop is CAIRQLAGDPTQYF. The CDR3 DNA reads TGTGCCATCAGACAACTAGCGGGGGACCCTACCCAGTACTTC.

V usage is TRBV11-3 and J usage is TRBJ1-5; D is undetermined. This CDR3 spans 17 amino acids. Germline assignment: CDR1 SGHNT and CDR2 YENEEA. With 1 base removed from V and 0 bases from J, the gap between germline ends came to 13 bases. Here the CDR3 DNA reads TGTGCCAGCAGCTTAGTTGACGCTCTCTATAGCAATCAGCCCCAGCATTTT. Its protein is CASSLVDALYSNQPQHF.

This clonotype has more than one count but fewer than ten. The genes are TRBV20-1 and TRBJ2-1, with D unresolved. Germline V CDR1 and CDR2: DFQATT, SNEGSKA (reference sequence). V was clipped by 7 bases and J by 0 bases, with 10 bases between them. This CDR3 has 13 residues. The CDR3 region has the DNA TGCAGTGTTAACATAAACTCCTACAATGAGCAGTTCTTC. This translates into CSVNINSYNEQFF.

As for this clonotype: With a much larger clone just one base away, this may be a read error. This chain connects TRBV7-2 to TRBJ2-1, with D unclear. The CDR3 length is 11 residues. The germline V and J ends were trimmed by 2 bases and 13 bases, with 9 bases remaining between them. Germline CDR1 reads SGHTA; CDR2 reads FQGNSA. Here the CDR3 reads CASSLKETQFF. As DNA, the CDR3 is TGTGCCAGCAGCTTAAAAGAGACCCAGTTCTTC. The full variable domain, completed using reference TRBV7-2 and TRBJ2-1, is GAGVSQSPSNKVTEKGKDVELRCDPISGHTALYWYRQSLGQGLEFLIYFQGNSAPDKSGLPSDRFSAERTGGSVSTLTIQRTQQEDSAVYLCASSLKETQFFGPGTRLTVL.

This chain links TRBV7-9 with TRBJ1-2, with D uncertain. Germline CDR1 and CDR2: SEHNR and FQNEAQ (reference sequence). V lost 7 bases and J lost 0, with 18 bases in between. The CDR3 has 16 residues. The CDR3 DNA follows: TGTGCCAGCACTACGACAAGACGTGATTCTAACTATGGCTACACCTTC. Its protein is CASTTTRRDSNYGYTF.

The CDR3 here is CASSFDTNYGYTF. The CDR3, as DNA: TGTGCCAGCAGCTTCGACACCAACTATGGCTACACCTTC. J is TRBJ1-2 and V is TRBV7-9, with D unclear. Trimming stripped 3 bases from V and 2 bases from J, with 7 bases between. Germline loops: CDR1 SEHNR, CDR2 FQNEAQ (reference sequence). This CDR3 is built from 13 residues.

This clonotype showed up just a few times. This sequence joins TRBV12-3 or TRBV12-4 and TRBJ1-6; no definite D call. Between the trimmed V and J ends, which lost 1 base and 0 bases, there was a span of 10 bases. The CDR3 is 17 residues long. The CDR3 protein is CASSLGGRSSYNSPLHF. The CDR3, as DNA: TGTGCCAGCAGTTTAGGAGGGAGGAGCTCCTATAATTCACCCCTCCACTTT.

The rearrangement links TRBV14 to TRBJ1-2; the D is unclear. The CDR3 covers 15 residues. Trimming shortened V by 1 base and J by 8 bases, and 17 bases separated the two germline ends. Germline assignment: CDR1 SGHDN and CDR2 FVKESK. The CDR3 region is CASSQVIADHRGYTF. The CDR3 DNA is TGTGCCAGCAGCCAAGTTATAGCGGACCACAGAGGCTACACCTTC.

The V call is TRBV6-1, the J call TRBJ1-6; tentatively, D is TRBD1 (5 bases). Germline V gene sequence: CDR1 MNHNS, CDR2 SASEGT. V was pared by 4 bases and J by 3 bases, with 13 bases between. The CDR3 is made up of 16 amino acids. The CDR3 region has the DNA TGTGCCAGCAGTGCCCGGGGACCGCTCTATAATTCACCCCTCCACTTT. It encodes CASSARGPLYNSPLHF.

The chain joins TRBV20-1 to TRBJ1-5; the match to TRBD1 covers 7 bases. J lost 0 bases, V lost 4 bases, and 6 bases had no gene match. Germline CDR1 is DFQATT and CDR2 is SNEGSKA (reference sequence). The CDR3 has 15 residues. For the CDR3, the DNA is TGCAGTGCTACTCCAACAGGGGCTAGCAATCAGCCCCAGCATTTT. The encoded protein is CSATPTGASNQPQHF.

This clonotype occurred once. The chain links TRBV7-9 to TRBJ1-5, with D possibly being TRBD1 (6 bases). Trimming shortened V by 1 base and J by 3 bases, and 13 bases separated the two germline ends. There are 16 residues in the CDR3. Germline loops: CDR1 SEHNR, CDR2 FQNEAQ (reference sequence). CDR3 nucleotides: TGTGCCAGCAGCTTAGGTACAGGACAGTTCAATCAGCCCCAGCATTTT. Amino acids: CASSLGTGQFNQPQHF.

This clonotype showed up just a few times. The chain employs TRBV28 and TRBJ2-1; D might be TRBD1 (6 bases). The V end was cut by 5 bases, the J end by 4 bases, with 18 bases between. Germline assignment: CDR1 MDHEN and CDR2 SYDVKM. The CDR3 runs 16 residues. CDR3 DNA: TGTGCCAGCAGTCCTAGTAGTACAGGGATATACAATGAGCAGTTCTTC. This translates into CASSPSSTGIYNEQFF.

The chain combines TRBV3-1 with TRBJ1-2; 9 nucleotides line up with TRBD1. The CDR3 sequence is 15 residues long. Germline V gene sequence: CDR1 LGHDT, CDR2 YNNKEL (reference sequence). V shed 6 bases and J 8 bases; nucleotides not matched to a gene: 13. The CDR3 bases are TGTGCCAGCAGGGGGGGGACAGGGCTCGTTTCCGGCTACACCTTC. This encodes CASRGGTGLVSGYTF.

Turning to this clonotype: Its ends do not fully match the called genes, so a read error is possible. The chain joins TRBV2 to TRBJ2-2; D perhaps matches TRBD1 (6 bases). Germline assignment: CDR1 SNHLY and CDR2 FYNNEI. CDR3 length equals 12 residues. The CDR3 region is CASREGVGELFF. The CDR3 nucleotides read TGCGCCAGCAGAGAGGGGGTCGGGGAGCTGTTTTTT.

This clonotype was seen a few times. V usage is TRBV4-3 and J usage is TRBJ2-6; 7 bases align to TRBD1. V lost 1 base and J lost 0; bases outside the gene matches: 3. The CDR3 loop spans 17 amino acids. Germline CDR1 is LGHNA and CDR2 is YSLEER. The CDR3 is CASSQAGTASGANVLTF. DNA of the CDR3: TGCGCCAGCAGCCAAGCCGGGACAGCCTCTGGGGCCAACGTCCTGACTTTC.

This chain joins TRBV7-9 and TRBJ1-2; D remains ambiguous. This CDR3 region has 15 residues. Germline loops: CDR1 SEHNR, CDR2 FQNEAQ (reference sequence). The V end was cut by 2 bases, the J end by 4 bases, with 14 bases between. CDR3 sequence reads: CASSLNRAAFYGYTF. Here the CDR3 DNA reads TGTGCCAGCAGCTTAAACCGGGCAGCCTTCTATGGCTACACCTTC.

The chain is built from TRBV21-1 and TRBJ1-5; TRBD1 was called by the table and not checked on the DNA. TRBV21-1 is classified as a pseudogene. The CDR3 spans 15 residues. The CDR3 DNA sequence: TGTGCCAGCAGCAAAGATAGGACAGCATCAGGGCCCCAGCATTTT. This codes for CASSKDRTASGPQHF.

This clonotype was seen a handful of times. CDR3 in DNA: TGTGCCAGCAGCTCCGGACACGTCTACTACGAGCAGTACTTC. This translates into CASSSGHVYYEQYF. The chain uses TRBV6-2 or TRBV6-3 and TRBJ2-4; D is perhaps TRBD1 (5 bases). Near its end, the DNA agrees better with TRBJ2-7, so the J call may be wrong. Germline CDR1 MNHEY, CDR2 SVGEGT. This CDR3 contains 14 residues.

V gene TRBV2 combines with J gene TRBJ2-1; unclear D gene. Germline CDR1 is SNHLY and CDR2 is FYNNEI. Trimming left V 3 bases short and J 5 bases short, with 8 bases between. The CDR3 is made up of 13 amino acids. For the CDR3, the DNA is TGTGCCAGCAGTGATTTTCTTGACAATGAGCAGTTCTTC. Translation: CASSDFLDNEQFF. The complete variable domain, with remaining parts taken from reference TRBV2 and TRBJ2-1, reads EPEVTQTPSHQVTQMGQEVILRCVPISNHLYFYWYRQILGQKVEFLVSFYNNEISEKSEIFDDQFSVERPDGSNFTLKIRSTKLEDSAMYFCASSDFLDNEQFFGPGTRLTVL.

Written as DNA, the CDR3 is TGCGCCAGCAGAGAAGGGGCAGATACGCAGTATTTT. Protein sequence: CASREGADTQYF. The J gene is TRBJ2-3, the V gene TRBV5-1, with a possible D match to TRBD1 (5 bases). Trimming removed 5 bases from V and 4 bases from J, with 8 bases in between. CDR1 and CDR2 (germline): SGHRS, YFSETQ. CDR3 length: 12 amino acids.

The chain is built from TRBV20-1 and TRBJ2-3; TRBD2 agrees at 11 bases. With V trimmed by 4 bases and J by 4 bases, 4 bases remained unmatched. The CDR3 runs 14 residues. CDR1 DFQATT and CDR2 SNEGSKA come from the germline V gene (reference sequence). The CDR3 spells CSATSGGLPDTQYF. DNA of the CDR3: TGCAGTGCTACTAGCGGGGGGCTTCCAGATACGCAGTATTTT.

This chain connects TRBV14 to TRBJ2-4, with 9 bases identical to TRBD1. The J call may be wrong; the DNA end is better matched by TRBJ2-7. In germline, CDR1 is SGHDN, CDR2 FVKESK. The CDR3 extends over 14 amino acids. CDR3 sequence reads: CASSQTGQGYEQYF. In DNA, the CDR3 is TGTGCCAGCAGCCAAACGGGACAGGGCTACGAGCAGTACTTC.

V usage is TRBV7-2 and J usage is TRBJ2-1; 9 bases line up with TRBD2. CDR3 length equals 15 residues. The germline CDR1 and CDR2 sequences are SGHTA and FQGNSA. Trimming took 4 bases from V and 7 from J; bases not matched to a gene: 8. CDR3 nucleotide sequence: TGTGCCAGCAGCTGGGCGGCGGGGGGGAGGAATGAGCAGTTCTTC. Amino acid sequence: CASSWAAGGRNEQFF. Full variable domain (rest looked up from reference TRBV7-2 and TRBJ2-1): GAGVSQSPSNKVTEKGKDVELRCDPISGHTALYWYRQSLGQGLEFLIYFQGNSAPDKSGLPSDRFSAERTGGSVSTLTIQRTQQEDSAVYLCASSWAAGGRNEQFFGPGTRLTVL.

The J gene is TRBJ1-4, the V gene TRBV7-8, with TRBD1 as a possible D gene (5 bases). The V gene lost 7 bases and the J gene lost 4 bases, with 16 bases spanning the gap. In germline, CDR1 is SGHVS, CDR2 FQNEAQ. This CDR3 comprises 15 residues. The CDR3: CASTPRGGFNEKLFF. The DNA of the CDR3 is TGTGCCAGCACCCCCCGCGGGGGGTTTAATGAAAAACTGTTTTTT.

The CDR3 loop reads CASSYLYAAFF. The CDR3 DNA sequence: TGTGCCAGCAGTTACCTCTATGCAGCTTTCTTT. This rearrangement joins TRBV6-5 to TRBJ1-1; D ambiguous. Germline V gene sequence: CDR1 MNHEY, CDR2 SVGAGI. CDR3 size: 11 residues. With 2 bases removed from V and 10 bases from J, the gap between germline ends came to 8 bases.